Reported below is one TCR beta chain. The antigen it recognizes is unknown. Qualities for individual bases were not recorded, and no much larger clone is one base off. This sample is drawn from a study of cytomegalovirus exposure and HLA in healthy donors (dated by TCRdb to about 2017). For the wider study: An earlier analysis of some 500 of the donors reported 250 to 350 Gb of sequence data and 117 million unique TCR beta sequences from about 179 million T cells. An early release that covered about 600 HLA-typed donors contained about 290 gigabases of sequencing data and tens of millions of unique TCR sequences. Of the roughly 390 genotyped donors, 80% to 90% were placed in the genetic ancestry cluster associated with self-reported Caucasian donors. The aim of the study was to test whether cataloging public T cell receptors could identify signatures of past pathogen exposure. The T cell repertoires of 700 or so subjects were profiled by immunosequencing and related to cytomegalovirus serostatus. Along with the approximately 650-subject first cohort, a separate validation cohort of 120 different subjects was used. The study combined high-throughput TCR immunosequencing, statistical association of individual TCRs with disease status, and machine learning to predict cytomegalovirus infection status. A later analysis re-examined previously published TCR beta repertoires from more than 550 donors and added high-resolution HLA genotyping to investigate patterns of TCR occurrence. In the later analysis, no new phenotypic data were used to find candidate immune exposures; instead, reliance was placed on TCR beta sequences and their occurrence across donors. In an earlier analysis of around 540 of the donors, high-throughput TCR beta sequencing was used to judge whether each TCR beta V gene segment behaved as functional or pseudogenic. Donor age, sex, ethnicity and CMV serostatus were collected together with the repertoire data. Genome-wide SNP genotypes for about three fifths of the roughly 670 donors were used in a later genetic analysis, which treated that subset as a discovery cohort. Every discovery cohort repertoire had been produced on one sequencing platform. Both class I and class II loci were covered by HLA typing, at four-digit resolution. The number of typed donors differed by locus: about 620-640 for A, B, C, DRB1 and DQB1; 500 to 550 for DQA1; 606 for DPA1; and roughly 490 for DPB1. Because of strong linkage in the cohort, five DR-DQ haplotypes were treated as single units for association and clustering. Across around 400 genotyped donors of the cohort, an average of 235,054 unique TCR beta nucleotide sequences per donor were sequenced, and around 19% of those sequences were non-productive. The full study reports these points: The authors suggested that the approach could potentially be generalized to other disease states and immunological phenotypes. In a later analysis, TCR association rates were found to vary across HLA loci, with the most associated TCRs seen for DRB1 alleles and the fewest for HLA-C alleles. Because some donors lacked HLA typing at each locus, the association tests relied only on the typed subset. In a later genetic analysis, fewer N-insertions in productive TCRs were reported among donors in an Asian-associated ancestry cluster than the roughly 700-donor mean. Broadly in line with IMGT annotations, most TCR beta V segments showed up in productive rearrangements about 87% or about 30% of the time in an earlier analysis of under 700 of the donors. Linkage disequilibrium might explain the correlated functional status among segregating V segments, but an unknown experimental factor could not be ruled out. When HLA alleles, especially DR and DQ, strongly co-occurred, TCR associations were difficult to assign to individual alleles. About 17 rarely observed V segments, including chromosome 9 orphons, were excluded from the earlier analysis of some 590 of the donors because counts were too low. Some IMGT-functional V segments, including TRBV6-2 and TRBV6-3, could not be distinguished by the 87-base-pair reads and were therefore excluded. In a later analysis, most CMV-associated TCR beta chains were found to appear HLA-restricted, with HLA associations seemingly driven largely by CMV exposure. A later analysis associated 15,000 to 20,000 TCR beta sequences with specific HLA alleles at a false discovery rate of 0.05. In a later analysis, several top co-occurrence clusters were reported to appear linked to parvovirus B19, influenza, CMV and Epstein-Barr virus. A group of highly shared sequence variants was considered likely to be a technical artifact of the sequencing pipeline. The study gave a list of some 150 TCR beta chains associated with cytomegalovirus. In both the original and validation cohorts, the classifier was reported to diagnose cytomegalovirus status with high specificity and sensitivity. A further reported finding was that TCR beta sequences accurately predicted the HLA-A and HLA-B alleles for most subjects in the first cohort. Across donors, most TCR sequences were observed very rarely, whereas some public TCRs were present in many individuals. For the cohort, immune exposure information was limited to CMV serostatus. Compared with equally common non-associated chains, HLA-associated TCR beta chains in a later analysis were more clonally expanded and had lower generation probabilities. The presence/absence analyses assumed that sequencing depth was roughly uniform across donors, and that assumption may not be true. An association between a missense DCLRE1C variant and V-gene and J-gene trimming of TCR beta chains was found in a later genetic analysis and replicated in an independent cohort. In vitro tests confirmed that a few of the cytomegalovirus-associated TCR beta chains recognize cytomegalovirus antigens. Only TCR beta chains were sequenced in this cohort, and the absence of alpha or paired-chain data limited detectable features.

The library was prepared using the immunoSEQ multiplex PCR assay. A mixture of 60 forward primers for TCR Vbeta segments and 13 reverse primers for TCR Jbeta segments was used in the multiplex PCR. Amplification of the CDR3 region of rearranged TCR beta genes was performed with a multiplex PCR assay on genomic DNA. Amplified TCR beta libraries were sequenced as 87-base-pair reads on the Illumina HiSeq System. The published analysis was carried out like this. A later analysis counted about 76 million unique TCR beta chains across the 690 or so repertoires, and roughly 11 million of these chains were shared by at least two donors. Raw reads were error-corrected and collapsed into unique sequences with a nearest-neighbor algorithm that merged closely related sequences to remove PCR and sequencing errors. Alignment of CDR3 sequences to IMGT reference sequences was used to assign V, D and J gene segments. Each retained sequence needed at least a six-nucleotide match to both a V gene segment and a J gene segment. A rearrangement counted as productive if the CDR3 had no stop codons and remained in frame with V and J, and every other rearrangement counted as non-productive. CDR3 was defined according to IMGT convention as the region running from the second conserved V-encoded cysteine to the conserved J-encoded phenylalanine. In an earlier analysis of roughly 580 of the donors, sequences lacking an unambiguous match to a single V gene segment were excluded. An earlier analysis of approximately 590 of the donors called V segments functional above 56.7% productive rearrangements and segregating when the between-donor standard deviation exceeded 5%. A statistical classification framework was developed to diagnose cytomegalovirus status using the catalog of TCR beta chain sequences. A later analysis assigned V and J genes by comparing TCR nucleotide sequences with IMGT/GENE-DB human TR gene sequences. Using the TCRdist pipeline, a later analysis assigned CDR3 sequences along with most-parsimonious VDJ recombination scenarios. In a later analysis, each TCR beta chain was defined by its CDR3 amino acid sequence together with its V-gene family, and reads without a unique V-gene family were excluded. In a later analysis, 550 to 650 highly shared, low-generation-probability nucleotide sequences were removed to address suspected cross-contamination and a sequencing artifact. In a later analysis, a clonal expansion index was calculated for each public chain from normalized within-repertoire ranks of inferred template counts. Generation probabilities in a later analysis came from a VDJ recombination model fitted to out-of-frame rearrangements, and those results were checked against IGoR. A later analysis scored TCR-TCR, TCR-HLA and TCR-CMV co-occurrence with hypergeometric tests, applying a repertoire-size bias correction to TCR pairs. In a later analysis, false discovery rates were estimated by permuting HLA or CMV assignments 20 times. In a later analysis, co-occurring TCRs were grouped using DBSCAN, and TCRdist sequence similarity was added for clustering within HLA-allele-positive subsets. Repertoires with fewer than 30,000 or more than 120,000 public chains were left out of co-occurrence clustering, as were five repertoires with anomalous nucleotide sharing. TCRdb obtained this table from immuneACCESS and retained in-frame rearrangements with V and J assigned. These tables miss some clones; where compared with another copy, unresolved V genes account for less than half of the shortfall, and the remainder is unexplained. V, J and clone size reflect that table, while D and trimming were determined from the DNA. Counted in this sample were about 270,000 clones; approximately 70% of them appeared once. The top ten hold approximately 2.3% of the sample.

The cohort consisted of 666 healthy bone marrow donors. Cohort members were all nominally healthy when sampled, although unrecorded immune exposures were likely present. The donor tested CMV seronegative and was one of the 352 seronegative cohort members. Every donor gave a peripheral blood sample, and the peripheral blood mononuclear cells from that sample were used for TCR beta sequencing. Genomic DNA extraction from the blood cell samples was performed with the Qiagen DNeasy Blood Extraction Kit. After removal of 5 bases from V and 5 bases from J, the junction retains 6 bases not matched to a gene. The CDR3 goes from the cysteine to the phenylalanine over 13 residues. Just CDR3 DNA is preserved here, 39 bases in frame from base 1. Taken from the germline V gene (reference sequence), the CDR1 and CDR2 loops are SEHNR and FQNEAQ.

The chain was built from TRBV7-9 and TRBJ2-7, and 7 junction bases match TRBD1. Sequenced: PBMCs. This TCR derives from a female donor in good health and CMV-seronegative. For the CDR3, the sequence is CASSPKGAHEQYF. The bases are TGTGCCAGCAGCCCGAAGGGGGCCCACGAGCAGTACTTC.